The source of this T cell receptor beta chain is a study of T cell responses to AZD1222 COVID-19 vaccine. Findings and caveats of the study: Compared with day 0, the breadth and depth of the Spike-specific TCR repertoire rose significantly after two doses of AZD1222. Donors in the cohort were predominantly white British and more often female, and clonal diversity was possibly underestimated. Repertoire sampling was restricted to post-peak T cell response timepoints. Spike-spanning, vaccine-associated CD4 TCRs were dominant at 160-218 and 743-854.

The method was immunoSEQ multiplex PCR; TCRdb's version includes in-frame clones alone and lacks a portion of them. The sample lists 100,000 or so clones, about 86% occurring once. The sample holds a few counts of this clone. Its antigen is not known. The CDR3 consists of 15 residues. Germline loops: CDR1 SGDLS, CDR2 YYNGEE. V was shortened by 3 bases and J by 0 bases, with 10 bases between the two germline ends. The TCR comes from an adult in good health. V is TRBV9 and J is TRBJ1-5; D might be TRBD1 (5 bases). The source was peripheral blood, collected on day 0 of AZD1222 vaccination. The CDR3 sequence: CASSETAYSNQPQHF. In DNA, the CDR3 is TGTGCCAGCAGCGAGACAGCCTATAGCAATCAGCCCCAGCATTTT.